One and the same sample provided the 17 T cell receptor beta chains below, sequenced in a study of metastatic and nonmetastatic thyroid tumors. Thyroid surgery took place with no prior treatment in any patient. TCRdb called clones again from the PCR reads with MiXCR. The profile shows 25,000 or so clones, 20% to 30% of them singletons. Sequenced sample: blood. The receptors originated from a female donor with papillary thyroid cancer or a benign thyroid nodule (not recorded which). Some clones in this sample may be carry-over from other donors' samples.

On this clone itself: Being one base from a much bigger clone, this may be a read error. The V and J genes are TRBV7-9 and TRBJ1-1; TRBD1 aligns across 9 bases. Per the germline V gene, CDR1 is SEHNR and CDR2 is FQNEAQ (reference sequence). The CDR3 runs to 15 residues. Unmatched junction bases numbered 7, after V lost 4 bases and J lost 4 bases. CDR3 coding DNA: TGTGCCAGCAGCTCCAACAGGGGGCCGAGCACTGAAGCTTTCTTT. Encoded protein: CASSSNRGPSTEAFF.

This clone was seen many times. This chain joins TRBV14 and TRBJ1-3; maybe TRBD1 (5 bases). CDR1 is SGHDN, CDR2 FVKESK, per germline. This CDR3 is built from 19 residues. The V end lost 0 bases, the J end lost 0 bases, and 18 bases lay between the germline ends. Written as DNA, the CDR3 is TGTGCCAGCAGCCAAGATCTGCTAGTTGGGACGTACTCTGGAAACACCATATATTTT. It encodes CASSQDLLVGTYSGNTIYF.

This clone was detected ten times or more. This sample also contains other DNA sequences that code for the same CDR3. The chain links TRBV5-5 to TRBJ2-3, with D hard to call. CDR1 and CDR2 from the germline V gene are SGHKS and YYEKEE (reference sequence). CDR3 length: 14 amino acids. V was shortened by 4 bases and J by 1 base, with 10 bases between the two germline ends. This CDR3 reads CASSHTRRTDTQYF. DNA for the CDR3: TGTGCCAGCAGCCACACGCGGCGCACAGATACGCAGTATTTT.

This clone was seen at least ten times. The chain joins TRBV5-5 to TRBJ2-5, with 9 bases that match TRBD1. The germline V gene has CDR1 SGHKS and CDR2 YYEKEE (reference sequence). Trimming took 4 bases from V and 5 from J; bases not matched to a gene: 12. The CDR3 sequence is 16 residues long. DNA for the CDR3: TGTGCCAGCAGCGACCCCGGGACAGGGTCTCGTGAGACCCAGTACTTC. As protein: CASSDPGTGSRETQYF.

The rearrangement uses TRBV20-1 and TRBJ2-5, with 11 bases lining up with TRBD2. The CDR3 spans 19 residues. The germline V gene encodes CDR1 DFQATT and CDR2 SNEGSKA (reference sequence). With V trimmed by 5 bases and J by 5 bases, 22 bases remained unmatched. The CDR3 reads CSAGPPSLGLAESRETQYF. In DNA, the CDR3 is TGCAGTGCTGGGCCCCCCTCTCTGGGACTAGCGGAATCAAGGGAGACCCAGTACTTC.

The chain combines TRBV20-1 with TRBJ2-1, with 13 bases identical to TRBD2. This CDR3 spans 13 amino acids. Trimming removed 7 bases from V and 9 bases from J; junction bases left unmatched: 6. The germline V gene encodes CDR1 DFQATT and CDR2 SNEGSKA (reference sequence). CDR3 nucleotides: TGCAGTGTTCCGGGACTAGCGGGGTTTGAGCAGTTCTTC. This translates into CSVPGLAGFEQFF.

This clone was counted ten times or more. The V gene is TRBV15, the J gene TRBJ2-1; D remains unclear. This CDR3 has 12 amino acids. Between the trimmed V and J ends, which lost 8 bases and 0 bases, there was a span of 5 bases. From germline, CDR1 is LNHNV and CDR2 YYDKDF (reference sequence). The CDR3 spells CATANSYNEQFF. The CDR3 DNA reads TGTGCCACCGCGAACTCCTACAATGAGCAGTTCTTC.

Turning to this clone: The junction departs from the called germline gene at one end, perhaps through a read error. The gene calls are TRBV25-1 and TRBJ1-1, with D tentatively TRBD1 (5 bases). Germline CDR1 reads MGHDK; CDR2 reads SYGVNS. There are 15 residues in the CDR3. The CDR3 here is CASSESGPLNTEAFF. CDR3 sequence (DNA): TGTGCCAGCAGCGAATCGGGACCCCTGAACACTGAAGCTTTCTTT. Combining the CDR3 with reference TRBV25-1 and TRBJ1-1 gives the whole variable domain EADIYQTPRYLVIGTGKKITLECSQTMGHDKMYWYQQDPGMELHLIHYSYGVNSTEKGDLSSESTVSRIRTEHFPLTLESARPSHTSQYLCASSESGPLNTEAFFGQGTRLTVV.

This clone came up a few times. The chain employs TRBV28 and TRBJ2-7, with D perhaps TRBD2 (5 bases). The germline gives CDR1 MDHEN, CDR2 SYDVKM. V shed 6 bases and J shed 2 bases, with 11 bases lying between them. This CDR3 is built from 13 residues. The CDR3 sequence is CASRSGSAYEQYF. The DNA for the CDR3 is TGTGCCAGCAGGTCGGGGTCAGCCTACGAGCAGTACTTC. The full variable domain, rest sourced from reference TRBV28 and TRBJ2-7, is DVKVTQSSRYLVKRTGEKVFLECVQDMDHENMFWYRQDPGLGLRLIYFSYDVKMKEKGDIPEGYSVSREKKERFSLILESASTNQTSMYLCASRSGSAYEQYFGPGTRLTVT.

This clone was seen more than once but under ten times. V usage is TRBV6-1 and J usage is TRBJ1-1; tentatively, D is TRBD1 (5 bases). The CDR3 totals 14 residues. In germline, CDR1 is MNHNS, CDR2 SASEGT. The V end lost 10 bases, the J end lost 6 bases, and 21 bases lay between the germline ends. The CDR3: CAINPRGFFPEAFF. The CDR3 nucleotides are TGTGCCATCAACCCCCGGGGGTTTTTCCCTGAAGCTTTCTTT.

This clone appeared a few times. V is TRBV4-1 and J is TRBJ1-1; unclear D gene. The germline V gene has CDR1 MGHRA and CDR2 YSYEKL. The CDR3 totals 13 residues. Trimming removed 2 bases from V and 8 bases from J, with 12 bases in between. The CDR3 region has the DNA TGCGCCAGCAGCCAATTGTGGACCACCGAAGCTTTCTTT. This gives the protein CASSQLWTTEAFF.

This chain links TRBV10-3 with TRBJ1-1, with 8 positions matching TRBD1. Germline V gene data show CDR1 as ENHRY and CDR2 as SYGVKD. The CDR3 runs to 12 residues. V shed 2 bases and J 13 bases; nucleotides not matched to a gene: 6. The CDR3 loop reads CAISETQGVGFF. Here the CDR3 DNA reads TGTGCCATCAGTGAGACACAGGGGGTAGGTTTCTTT.

This clone was counted a few times. This rearrangement joins TRBV28 to TRBJ2-7; D is perhaps TRBD2 (6 bases). The V end lost 3 bases, the J end lost 0 bases, and 12 bases lay between the germline ends. CDR1 is MDHEN and CDR2 is SYDVKM in the germline V gene. CDR3 size: 15 residues. This CDR3 reads CASSLGGKSSYEQYF. The CDR3 DNA sequence: TGTGCCAGCAGTTTGGGCGGGAAAAGCTCCTACGAGCAGTACTTC.

This clone was seen many times. The chain links TRBV5-1 to TRBJ2-7, with D tentatively TRBD2 (5 bases). Deletions cut 0 bases from V and 4 bases from J, with 23 bases between. CDR1 SGHRS and CDR2 YFSETQ come from the germline V gene. The CDR3 length is 18 residues. The CDR3 sequence is CASSLGFREHPTSYEQYF. The CDR3 bases are TGCGCCAGCAGCTTGGGGTTCCGGGAACACCCGACTTCGTACGAGCAGTACTTC. Using reference TRBV5-1 and TRBJ2-7 for the parts outside the CDR3, the full variable domain is KAGVTQTPRYLIKTRGQQVTLSCSPISGHRSVSWYQQTPGQGLQFLFEYFSETQRNKGNFPGRFSGRQFSNSRSEMNVSTLELGDSALYLCASSLGFREHPTSYEQYFGPGTRLTVT.

This clone occurred many times. The same CDR3 is also encoded by other DNA sequences in this sample. V gene TRBV13 combines with J gene TRBJ2-3; TRBD2 aligns across 12 bases. The CDR3 loop spans 13 amino acids. CDR1 PRHDT and CDR2 FYEKMQ come from the germline V gene (reference sequence). V gave up 8 bases and J gave up 6 bases; unmatched junction bases: 3. DNA of the CDR3: TGTGCCAGCGGACTAGCGGGACTCGATACGCAGTATTTT. It encodes CASGLAGLDTQYF. The full variable domain, rest sourced from reference TRBV13 and TRBJ2-3, is AAGVIQSPRHLIKEKRETATLKCYPIPRHDTVYWYQQGPGQDPQFLISFYEKMQSDKGSIPDRFSAQQFSDYHSELNMSSLELGDSALYFCASGLAGLDTQYFGPGTRLTVL.

This clone is deemed medium-sized. The J gene is TRBJ1-5, the V gene TRBV19, with 8 nucleotides matching TRBD1. This CDR3 is built from 14 residues. From germline, CDR1 is LNHDA and CDR2 SQIVND (reference sequence). J lost 7 bases, V lost 10 bases, and 12 bases had no gene match. The CDR3 bases are TGTGCCACTTCAATTAAACAGGGGGGGCAGCCCCAGCATTTT. The encoded protein is CATSIKQGGQPQHF.

This clone rates as medium-sized (0.01 to 0.1%). The rearrangement joins TRBV5-1 to TRBJ1-6; TRBD1 aligns across 9 bases. CDR1 and CDR2 (germline): SGHRS, YFSETQ. The V gene end was trimmed by 4 bases and the J gene end by 8 bases; junction bases not matched to a gene: 13. The CDR3 extends over 17 amino acids. The chain's CDR3 is CASSPTGGSPPDSPLHF. CDR3 coding DNA: TGCGCCAGCAGCCCTACAGGGGGCTCCCCCCCAGATTCACCCCTCCACTTT.